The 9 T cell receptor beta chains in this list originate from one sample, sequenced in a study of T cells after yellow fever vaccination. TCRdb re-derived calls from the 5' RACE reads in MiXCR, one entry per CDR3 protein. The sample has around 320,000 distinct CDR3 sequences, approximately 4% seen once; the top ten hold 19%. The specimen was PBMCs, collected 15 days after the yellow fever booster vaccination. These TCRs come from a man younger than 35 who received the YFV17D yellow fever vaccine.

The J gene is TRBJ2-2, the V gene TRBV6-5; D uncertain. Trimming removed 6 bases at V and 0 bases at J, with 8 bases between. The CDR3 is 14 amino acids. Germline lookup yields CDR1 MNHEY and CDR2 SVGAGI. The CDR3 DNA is TGTGCCAGCAGGGGCAGCCCGAACACCGGGGAGCTGTTTTTT. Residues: CASRGSPNTGELFF.

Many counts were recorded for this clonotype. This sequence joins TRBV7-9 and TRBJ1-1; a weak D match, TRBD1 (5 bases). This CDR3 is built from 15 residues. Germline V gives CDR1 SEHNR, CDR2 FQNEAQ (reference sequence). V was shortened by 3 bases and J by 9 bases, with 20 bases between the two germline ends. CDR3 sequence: CASSLLRLQGEKAFF. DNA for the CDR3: TGTGCCAGCAGCTTGTTAAGGTTGCAGGGCGAAAAAGCTTTCTTT.

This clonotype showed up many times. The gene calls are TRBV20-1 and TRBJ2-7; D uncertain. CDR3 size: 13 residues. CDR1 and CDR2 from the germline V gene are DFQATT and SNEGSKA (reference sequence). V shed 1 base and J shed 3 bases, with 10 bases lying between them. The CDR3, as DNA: TGCAGTGCTAGAGGTTTAGGGTACTACGAGCAGTACTTC. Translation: CSARGLGYYEQYF.

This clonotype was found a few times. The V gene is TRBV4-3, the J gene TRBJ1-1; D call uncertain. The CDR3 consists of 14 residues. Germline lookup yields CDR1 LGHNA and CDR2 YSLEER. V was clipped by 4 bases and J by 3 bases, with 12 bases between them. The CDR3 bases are TGCGCCAGCAGCCCGCAACGACTTGACACTGAAGCTTTCTTT. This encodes CASSPQRLDTEAFF.

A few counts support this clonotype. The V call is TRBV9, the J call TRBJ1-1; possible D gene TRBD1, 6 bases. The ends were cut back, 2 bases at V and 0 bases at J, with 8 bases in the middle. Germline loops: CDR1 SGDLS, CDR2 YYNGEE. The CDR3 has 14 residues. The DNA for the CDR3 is TGTGCCAGCAGCGTTGACAGGCTGAACACTGAAGCTTTCTTT. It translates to CASSVDRLNTEAFF.

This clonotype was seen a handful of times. The CDR3 DNA sequence: TGCAGTGCCAGTCGGCAGGGGCGGAATGGCTACACCTTC. Its translation: CSASRQGRNGYTF. The chain links TRBV20-1 to TRBJ1-2, with D maybe TRBD1 (6 bases). The germline V gene has CDR1 DFQATT and CDR2 SNEGSKA (reference sequence). V was clipped by 6 bases and J by 6 bases, with 17 bases between them. The CDR3 loop spans 13 amino acids.

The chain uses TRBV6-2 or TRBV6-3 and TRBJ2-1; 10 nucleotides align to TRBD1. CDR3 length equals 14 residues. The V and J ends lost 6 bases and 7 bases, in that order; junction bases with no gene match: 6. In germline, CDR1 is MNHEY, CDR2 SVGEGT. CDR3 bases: TGTGCCAGCAGCAAGAGACAGGGGGCTAATGAGCAGTTCTTC. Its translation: CASSKRQGANEQFF.

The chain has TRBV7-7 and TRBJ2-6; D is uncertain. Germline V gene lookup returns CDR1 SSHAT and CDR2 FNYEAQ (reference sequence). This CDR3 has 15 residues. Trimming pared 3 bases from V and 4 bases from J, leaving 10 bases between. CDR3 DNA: TGTGCCAGCAGCTTCGGCGTTCCCGGGGCCAACGTCCTGACTTTC. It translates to CASSFGVPGANVLTF.

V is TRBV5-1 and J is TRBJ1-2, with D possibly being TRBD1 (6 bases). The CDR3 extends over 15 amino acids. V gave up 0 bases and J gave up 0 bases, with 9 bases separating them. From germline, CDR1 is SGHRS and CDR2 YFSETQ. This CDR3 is CASSLVQGANYGYTF. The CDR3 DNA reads TGCGCCAGCAGCTTGGTACAGGGTGCTAACTATGGCTACACCTTC.